This TCR beta chain was profiled in a study of HIV-infected children after antiretroviral therapy interruption. By frequency in the sample, this clonotype is medium-sized (0.01 to 0.1%). The CDR3 sequence is 14 residues long. Trimming cost V 5 bases and J 6 bases; bases outside gene matches: 9. Treatment in this sample: PENTA 11 planned treatment interruption arm or continuous ART arm. A 3' RACE protocol on RNA, with unique molecular identifiers, produced the TCR library. MiXCR, run by TCRdb on the 3' RACE reads, gives a single entry per CDR3 protein. Of about 15,000 distinct CDR3 sequences listed, roughly 3.5% were seen once; the top ten hold about 4.8%.

The V call is TRBV12-3 or TRBV12-4, the J call TRBJ1-1; 7 bases agree with TRBD1. The receptor's source is a child aged 2-17 years with HIV. This material consisted of CD45RA+ CD4+ T cells from PBMCs, taken from a donor given antiretroviral therapy, either interrupted or continuous. The subset: naive CD4+ CD45RA+ CD45RO- T cells. The DNA of the CDR3 is TGTGCCAGCAGTGTGGTAGCAGGGGGTCCTGAAGCTTTCTTT. Its translation is CASSVVAGGPEAFF.